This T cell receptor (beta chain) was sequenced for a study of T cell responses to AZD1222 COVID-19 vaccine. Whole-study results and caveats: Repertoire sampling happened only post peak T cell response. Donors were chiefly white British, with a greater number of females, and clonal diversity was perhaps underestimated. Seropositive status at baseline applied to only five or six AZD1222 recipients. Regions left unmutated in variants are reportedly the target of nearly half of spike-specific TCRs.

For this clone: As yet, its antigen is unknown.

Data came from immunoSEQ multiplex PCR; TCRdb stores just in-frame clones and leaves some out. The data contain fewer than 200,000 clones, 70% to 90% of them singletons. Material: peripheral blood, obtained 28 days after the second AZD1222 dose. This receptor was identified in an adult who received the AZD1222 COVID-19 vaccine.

The CDR3 region has the DNA TGTGCCAGCAGCCGATGGGGTCGGGAAGCTTTCTTT. This codes for CASSRWGREAFF. The rearrangement joins TRBV3-1 (or the pseudogene TRBV3-2) to TRBJ1-1, with D hard to call. This CDR3 region has 12 residues. Germline-derived CDR1 and CDR2 are LGHDT and YNNKEL (reference sequence). V dropped 4 bases and J dropped 8 bases, with 11 bases sitting between them.